These 18 T cell receptor beta chains share one sample of origin, sequenced in a study of T cells after yellow fever vaccination. TCRdb reprocessed the 5' RACE reads with MiXCR, giving one entry per CDR3 protein. The data hold about 500,000 distinct CDR3 sequences, with about 15% observed a single time. The sequences come from PBMCs, collected less than 6 days after the first yellow fever vaccination. The source of these receptors is a man aged 18 to 35 who received the YFV17D yellow fever vaccine.

This rearrangement joins TRBV5-1 to TRBJ2-5; D may be TRBD1 (5 bases). CDR1 is SGHRS, CDR2 YFSETQ, per germline. CDR3 size: 17 residues. V shed 0 bases and J shed 3 bases, with 18 bases lying between them. CDR3 DNA: TGCGCCAGCAGCTTGGTAGTGGGGCGACGGACCAAAGAGACCCAGTACTTC. Translation: CASSLVVGRRTKETQYF.

This clonotype was seen a few times. This chain uses TRBV29-1 with TRBJ1-1; no firm D call. CDR3 size: 13 residues. Germline CDR1 and CDR2: SQVTM and ANQGSEA. Trimming cost V 6 bases and J 0 bases, with 11 bases left between them. This CDR3 reads CSVATTVNTEAFF. The CDR3 DNA follows: TGCAGCGTCGCAACGACGGTGAACACTGAAGCTTTCTTT. The whole variable domain, filled in from reference TRBV29-1 and TRBJ1-1, reads SAVISQKPSRDICQRGTSLTIQCQVDSQVTMMFWYRQQPGQSLTLIATANQGSEATYESGFVIDKFPISRPNLTFSTLTVSNMSPEDSSIYLCSVATTVNTEAFFGQGTRLTVV.

This clonotype was counted between two and nine times. This rearrangement joins TRBV7-6 to TRBJ2-2; 8 bases fit TRBD2. V was pared by 4 bases and J by 1 base, with 2 bases of the junction left unmatched. The V gene's germline CDR1 is SGHVS and CDR2 FNYEAQ. This CDR3 comprises 15 residues. Written as DNA, the CDR3 is TGTGCCAGCAGCTGGGCGGGGGGGAACACCGGGGAGCTGTTTTTT. Translating gives CASSWAGGNTGELFF.

This clonotype was observed a few times. The genes are TRBV7-9 and TRBJ2-2; 7 nucleotides align to TRBD1. Germline V gene lookup returns CDR1 SEHNR and CDR2 FQNEAQ (reference sequence). The CDR3 totals 16 residues. Trimming removed 5 bases from V and 6 bases from J; junction bases left unmatched: 12. The CDR3 is CASSTRPGTVAGELFF. CDR3 nucleotides: TGTGCCAGCAGCACCCGTCCCGGGACAGTCGCCGGGGAGCTGTTTTTT. The complete variable domain, with remaining parts taken from reference TRBV7-9 and TRBJ2-2, reads DTGVSQNPRHKITKRGQNVTFRCDPISEHNRLYWYRQTLGQGPEFLTYFQNEAQLEKSRLLSDRFSAERPKGSFSTLEIQRTEQGDSAMYLCASSTRPGTVAGELFFGEGSRLTVL.

In its sample, this clonotype was seen a few times. V gene TRBV7-2 combines with J gene TRBJ2-5; perhaps D is TRBD1 or TRBD2 (5 bases each). The CDR3 has 14 amino acids. V lost 3 bases and J 0 bases, leaving 8 bases between the germline ends. In germline, CDR1 is SGHTA, CDR2 FQGNSA. CDR3 nucleotide sequence: TGTGCCAGCAGCTTTAGGGGACACCAAGAGACCCAGTACTTC. This translates into CASSFRGHQETQYF.

There are a few counts of this clonotype. The V call is TRBV4-2, the J call TRBJ2-7, with D hard to call. Trimming cost V 0 bases and J 5 bases, with 5 bases left between them. Germline lookup yields CDR1 LGHNA and CDR2 YNFKEQ. The CDR3 has 12 residues. As DNA, the CDR3 is TGTGCCAGCAGCCAAGATTATGACGAGCAGTACTTC. Amino acid sequence: CASSQDYDEQYF.

This clonotype has at least ten counts. The chain is built from TRBV4-3 and TRBJ2-6; no firm D call. Per germline, CDR1 LGHNA and CDR2 YSLEER. This CDR3 spans 15 amino acids. Trimming shortened V by 3 bases and J by 0 bases, and 6 bases separated the two germline ends. CDR3 DNA sequence: TGCGCCAGCAGCCAGGGCTACTCTGGGGCCAACGTCCTGACTTTC. Translating it yields CASSQGYSGANVLTF.

This clonotype was observed a handful of times. The chain links TRBV27 to TRBJ1-1; weak D call: TRBD1 (5 bases). CDR1 and CDR2 from the germline V gene are MNHEY and SMNVEV (reference sequence). Trimming shortened V by 1 base and J by 4 bases, and 22 bases separated the two germline ends. The CDR3 sequence is 18 residues long. In DNA, the CDR3 is TGTGCCAGCAGTTTATACGGGGCCGGGTTCGGGGCCCGCACTGAAGCTTTCTTT. Protein sequence: CASSLYGAGFGARTEAFF.

This clonotype was seen only a few times. The chain is built from TRBV10-3 and TRBJ2-7; D is ambiguous. The CDR3 contains 16 residues. V lost 6 bases, J lost 0 bases, and 18 bases lay in between. Germline-derived CDR1 and CDR2 are ENHRY and SYGVKD. The CDR3 coding sequence is TGTGCCATCAGGACCTCGGACGCAAGCACCTCCTACGAGCAGTACTTC. Translated: CAIRTSDASTSYEQYF.

This clonotype was recorded only once. The genes are TRBV6-1 and TRBJ2-1; weak D call: TRBD2 (5 bases). V was shortened by 6 bases and J by 5 bases, with 17 bases between the two germline ends. Germline V gene sequence: CDR1 MNHNS, CDR2 SASEGT. This CDR3 has 15 amino acids. The CDR3 loop reads CASSPLGVAHNEQFF. In DNA form, the CDR3 reads TGTGCCAGCAGCCCTCTCGGGGTAGCGCACAATGAGCAGTTCTTC.

This clonotype occurred a few times. J is TRBJ2-7 and V is TRBV5-8; 10 bases align to TRBD2. V shed 1 base and J 0 bases; nucleotides not matched to a gene: 7. This CDR3 has 17 amino acids. Germline loops: CDR1 SGHTS, CDR2 YDEGEE. As DNA, the CDR3 is TGTGCCAGCAGCTTGACGGGACTAGCGTACAGCTCCTACGAGCAGTACTTC. It is translated as CASSLTGLAYSSYEQYF.

The V gene is TRBV12-3 or TRBV12-4, the J gene TRBJ1-2; 8 positions match TRBD1. This CDR3 has 13 amino acids. V trimming: 2 bases; J trimming: 8 bases; junction bases outside the gene matches: 4. CDR3 region: CASSLSRGQGYTF. The CDR3 DNA follows: TGTGCCAGCAGTTTAAGCAGGGGGCAAGGCTACACCTTC.

The V gene is TRBV12-3 or TRBV12-4, the J gene TRBJ2-7; D possibly corresponds to TRBD1 (6 bases). The CDR3 sequence is 14 residues long. V was trimmed by 9 bases and J by 2 bases, leaving 17 bases between them. The CDR3 region is CASSAFGDTYEQYF. The CDR3, as DNA: TGTGCCAGTTCCGCCTTTGGGGACACCTACGAGCAGTACTTC.

The genes are TRBV20-1 and TRBJ2-5; D remains ambiguous. V lost 6 bases, J lost 5 bases, and 13 bases lay in between. The V gene's germline CDR1 is DFQATT and CDR2 SNEGSKA (reference sequence). The CDR3 totals 12 residues. CDR3 in DNA: TGCAGTGCCAAGACTGTAGATGAGACCCAGTACTTC. Its protein is CSAKTVDETQYF.

This clonotype was counted a few times. V is TRBV30 and J is TRBJ1-5, with D unresolved. Trimming removed 4 bases from V and 6 bases from J, with 13 bases in between. Looked up from germline, CDR1 is GTSNPN and CDR2 is SVGIG (reference sequence). This CDR3 spans 13 amino acids. DNA of the CDR3: TGTGCCTGGAACCGACAAGGTGGTCAGCCCCAGCATTTT. As protein: CAWNRQGGQPQHF.

The sample holds a few counts of this clonotype. The V gene is TRBV13, the J gene TRBJ2-1, with TRBD1 matching over 8 bases. The CDR3 has 13 amino acids. The trim removed 5 bases at V and 10 bases at J, leaving 7 bases unmatched. CDR1 PRHDT and CDR2 FYEKMQ come from the germline V gene (reference sequence). This chain's CDR3 is CASSEQGGPEQFF. CDR3 in DNA: TGTGCCAGCAGCGAACAGGGGGGCCCGGAGCAGTTCTTC.

Comments on this clonotype: The CDR3 end shows no conserved phenylalanine or tryptophan, and so a read error is likely. The DNA is omitted, as the CDR3 cannot be located on it reliably, and the CDR3 follows TCRdb's listing. The V gene is TRBV12-1, the J gene TRBJ2-2. TRBV12-1 is annotated as a pseudogene. Termini included, the CDR3 measures 14 amino acids. The CDR3 protein is CASSPGVLTGELFC.

The rearrangement links TRBV29-1 to TRBJ2-5; 7 bases agree with TRBD1. With V trimmed by 7 bases and J by 2 bases, 7 bases remained unmatched. The CDR3 length is 13 residues. Germline V gives CDR1 SQVTM, CDR2 ANQGSEA. This CDR3 is CSGMTGRQETQYF. The CDR3 DNA reads TGCAGCGGCATGACAGGGCGACAAGAGACCCAGTACTTC.